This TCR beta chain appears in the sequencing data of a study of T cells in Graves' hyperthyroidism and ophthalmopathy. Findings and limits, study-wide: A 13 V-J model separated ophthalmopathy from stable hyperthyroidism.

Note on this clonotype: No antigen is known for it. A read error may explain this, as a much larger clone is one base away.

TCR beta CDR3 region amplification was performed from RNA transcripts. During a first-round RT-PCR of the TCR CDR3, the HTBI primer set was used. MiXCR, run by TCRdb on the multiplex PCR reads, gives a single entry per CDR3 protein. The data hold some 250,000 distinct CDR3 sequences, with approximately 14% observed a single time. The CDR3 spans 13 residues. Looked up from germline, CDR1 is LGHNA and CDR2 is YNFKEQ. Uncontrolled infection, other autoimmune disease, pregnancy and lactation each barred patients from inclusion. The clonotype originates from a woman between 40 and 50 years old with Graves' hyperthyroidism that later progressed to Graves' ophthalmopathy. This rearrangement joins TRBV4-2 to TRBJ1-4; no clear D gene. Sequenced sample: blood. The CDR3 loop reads CASSQGAEKKLLF. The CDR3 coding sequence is TGTGCCAGCAGCCAAGGGGCGGAGAAAAAACTGCTTTTT.